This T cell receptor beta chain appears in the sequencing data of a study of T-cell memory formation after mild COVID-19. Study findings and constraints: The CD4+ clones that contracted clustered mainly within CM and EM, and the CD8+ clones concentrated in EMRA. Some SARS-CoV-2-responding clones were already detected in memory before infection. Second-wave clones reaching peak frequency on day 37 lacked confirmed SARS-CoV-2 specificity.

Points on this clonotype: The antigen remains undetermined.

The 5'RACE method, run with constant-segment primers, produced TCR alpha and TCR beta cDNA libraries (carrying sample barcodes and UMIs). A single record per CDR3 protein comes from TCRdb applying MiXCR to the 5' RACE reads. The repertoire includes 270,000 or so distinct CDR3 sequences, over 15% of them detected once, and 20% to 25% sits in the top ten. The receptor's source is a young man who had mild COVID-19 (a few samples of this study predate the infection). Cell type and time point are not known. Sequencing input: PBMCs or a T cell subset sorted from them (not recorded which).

CDR3 residues: CASGTGWGYGYTF. The CDR3 nucleotides are TGCGCCAGCGGAACAGGGTGGGGCTATGGCTACACCTTC. This sequence joins TRBV4-3 and TRBJ1-2; tentative D call: TRBD1 (6 bases). The CDR3 spans 13 residues. V gave up 8 bases and J gave up 4 bases, with 14 bases separating them. The germline V gene encodes CDR1 LGHNA and CDR2 YSLEER.